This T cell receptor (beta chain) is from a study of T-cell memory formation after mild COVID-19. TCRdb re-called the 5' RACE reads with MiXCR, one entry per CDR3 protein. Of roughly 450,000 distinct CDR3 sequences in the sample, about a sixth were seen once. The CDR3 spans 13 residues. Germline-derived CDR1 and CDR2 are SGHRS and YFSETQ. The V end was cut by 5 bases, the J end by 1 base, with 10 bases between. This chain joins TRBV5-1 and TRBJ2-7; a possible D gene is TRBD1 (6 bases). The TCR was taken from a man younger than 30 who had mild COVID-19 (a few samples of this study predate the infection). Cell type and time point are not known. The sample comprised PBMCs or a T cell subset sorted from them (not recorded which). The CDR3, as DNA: TGCGCCAGCAGACGGGACAATTCCTACGAGCAGTACTTC. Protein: CASRRDNSYEQYF.